A selection of T cell receptor beta chains follows, all from one sample in a study of spatial heterogeneity in lung cancer. TCRdb called the 5' RACE reads again in MiXCR, with one record for every CDR3 protein. This table has under 30,000 distinct CDR3 sequences, about 5.1% appearing once. The sequences come from PBMCs, collected at surgery. These receptors originate from a male donor with early-stage non-small cell lung cancer. Each CDR3 is given with its conserved first and last residue. The order of the fields is clone size, V gene, J gene, D gene, CDR3 protein, CDR3 DNA. D genes are given only for firm matches. Not every row has a clone size; where given, it reads once, few, many or a size class.

many	TRBV30	TRBJ1-6	.	CAWSETPGAPLHF	TGTGCCTGGAGTGAGACTCCGGGTGCACCCCTCCACTTT
many	TRBV4-2	TRBJ2-1	.	CASSQGGSSYNEQFF	TGTGCCAGCAGCCAAGGGGGGAGCTCCTACAATGAGCAGTTCTTC
many	TRBV7-2	TRBJ2-3	TRBD2	CASSVAGADTQYF	TGTGCCAGCAGCGTAGCGGGAGCAGATACGCAGTATTTT
few	TRBV24-1	TRBJ2-5	.	CATSGSAGTQETQYF	TGTGCCACCAGTGGGTCTGCGGGAACACAAGAGACCCAGTACTTC
many	TRBV20-1	TRBJ2-5	.	CSASDPGTSRQTQYF	TGCAGTGCCTCCGACCCCGGGACTTCAAGGCAGACCCAGTACTTC
many	TRBV7-2	TRBJ2-7	TRBD2	CASSSLAGVRYEQYF	TGTGCCAGCAGCTCATTAGCGGGAGTCCGCTACGAGCAGTACTTC
.	TRBV12-3/TRBV12-4	TRBJ2-3	TRBD2	CASSLGTSGADTRYF	TGTGCCAGCAGTTTAGGGACTAGCGGGGCAGATACGCGGTATTTT
few	TRBV28	TRBJ2-6	.	CASSSSGTGANVLTF	TGTGCCAGCAGTTCTTCAGGTACCGGGGCCAACGTCCTGACTTTC
many	TRBV28	TRBJ1-1	.	CASSPGGGTEAFF	TGTGCCAGCAGCCCAGGTGGGGGCACTGAAGCTTTCTTT
many	TRBV7-2	TRBJ2-1	.	CASRGIVGNEQFF	TGTGCCAGCAGAGGGATCGTAGGCAATGAGCAGTTCTTC
many	TRBV6-1	TRBJ1-5	TRBD1	CASGRDRAGNQPQHF	TGTGCCAGCGGGAGGGACAGGGCCGGCAATCAGCCCCAGCATTTT
many	TRBV4-1	TRBJ2-3	TRBD2	CASSQAVLAGGGDTQYF	TGCGCCAGCAGCCAAGCGGTTCTAGCGGGAGGGGGGGATACGCAGTATTTT
many	TRBV27	TRBJ1-4	.	CASSRPGLSEKLFF	TGTGCCAGCAGCCGGCCGGGACTGTCTGAAAAACTGTTTTTT
many	TRBV25-1	TRBJ2-7	.	CASSEGNEQYF	TGTGCCAGCAGTGAGGGGAACGAGCAGTACTTC
.	TRBV7-3	TRBJ1-1	.	CASSLTSGGPNTEAFF	TGTGCCAGCAGCTTAACATCCGGGGGCCCCAACACTGAAGCTTTCTTT
many	TRBV2	TRBJ2-3	.	CASSEARPRARATQYF	TGTGCCAGCAGTGAAGCCCGCCCTCGGGCTAGGGCTACGCAGTATTTT
many	TRBV5-6	TRBJ2-1	TRBD1	CASSFGTGVNEQFF	TGTGCCAGCAGCTTCGGGACAGGGGTGAATGAGCAGTTCTTC
many	TRBV6-2/TRBV6-3	TRBJ1-5	.	CASTQSYSNQPQHF	TGTGCCAGCACTCAGAGTTATAGCAATCAGCCCCAGCATTTT
medium-sized	TRBV7-9	TRBJ2-5	.	CASSLAGQEGETQYF	TGTGCCAGCAGCTTAGCGGGTCAAGAGGGAGAGACCCAGTACTTC
many	TRBV6-6	TRBJ1-1	.	CASSYRSEGGFGAFF	TGTGCCAGCAGTTACAGGTCGGAGGGAGGGTTTGGAGCTTTCTTT
few	TRBV14	TRBJ2-2	.	CASSKRSLAANTGELFF	TGTGCCAGCAGCAAAAGAAGTCTAGCAGCGAACACCGGGGAGCTGTTTTTT
many	TRBV18	TRBJ2-3	.	CASSLRGWGTDTQYF	TGTGCCAGCTCCCTCCGCGGGTGGGGCACAGATACGCAGTATTTT
.	TRBV9	TRBJ2-3	.	CASSTSGLDTQYF	TGTGCCAGCAGCACCAGCGGGCTTGATACGCAGTATTTT
many	TRBV3-1	TRBJ1-5	.	CASSPEFPGDAQPQHF	TGTGCCAGCAGCCCGGAGTTTCCAGGGGACGCTCAGCCCCAGCATTTT
medium-sized	TRBV11-2	TRBJ2-7	.	CASSSPGTDPLSPEQYF	TGTGCCAGCAGCTCGCCCGGTACCGACCCGCTTTCCCCCGAGCAGTACTTC
few	TRBV6-6	TRBJ2-3	TRBD2	CASSRLAGGTDTQYF	TGTGCCAGCAGTAGACTAGCGGGGGGTACAGATACGCAGTATTTT
many	TRBV12-3/TRBV12-4	TRBJ1-1	TRBD1	CASRPTGVDTEAFF	TGTGCCAGCAGACCTACAGGGGTGGACACTGAAGCTTTCTTT
many	TRBV12-3/TRBV12-4	TRBJ1-5	.	CASSLGAINQPQHF	TGTGCCAGCAGTTTAGGAGCAATCAATCAGCCCCAGCATTTT
many	TRBV12-3/TRBV12-4	TRBJ2-7	.	CASSLAPGLSYEQYF	TGTGCCAGCAGCCTGGCCCCCGGACTTTCCTACGAGCAGTACTTC
many	TRBV27	TRBJ1-5	.	CASSYRGGMDQPQHF	TGTGCCAGCAGTTACCGGGGGGGAATGGATCAGCCCCAGCATTTT
many	TRBV28	TRBJ2-3	TRBD2	CASNLAGSRTDTQYF	TGTGCCAGCAACTTAGCGGGCTCTCGCACAGATACGCAGTATTTT
many	TRBV7-2	TRBJ1-6	.	CASSLKVRVPLHF	TGTGCCAGCAGCTTAAAGGTTCGAGTTCCCCTCCACTTT
many	TRBV7-2	TRBJ2-3	.	CASSSPSTDTQYF	TGTGCCAGCAGCTCCCCTAGCACAGATACGCAGTATTTT
many	TRBV7-6	TRBJ1-5	TRBD1	CASSLGTGTDQPQHF	TGTGCCAGCAGCTTAGGGACAGGGACAGATCAGCCCCAGCATTTT
many	TRBV11-2	TRBJ2-3	.	CASSPTTTHTDTQYF	TGTGCCAGCAGCCCAACTACCACCCACACAGATACGCAGTATTTT
many	TRBV5-1	TRBJ1-1	TRBD1	CATKEGDRGRWTEAFF	TGCGCCACCAAGGAGGGGGACAGGGGGCGTTGGACTGAAGCTTTCTTT